This TCR beta chain originates from a study of blood T cell repertoires in COVID-19. This clone is a singleton in its sample. Sequencing used immunoSEQ multiplex PCR; TCRdb keeps in-frame clones, though not all of them. Of roughly 250,000 clones in the sample, about nine tenths are singletons; the top ten hold about 0.8%. The TCR comes from a young man with COVID-19, enrolled during active disease. Sequencing used peripheral blood.

The CDR3 DNA reads TGTGCCAGCAGCTTAGTTCTGAGTGGAACTAATGAAAAACTGTTTTTT. Translation: CASSLVLSGTNEKLFF. V and J are TRBV7-9 and TRBJ1-4, with D unresolved. Germline loops: CDR1 SEHNR, CDR2 FQNEAQ (reference sequence). Trimming shortened V by 1 base and J by 1 base, and 10 bases separated the two germline ends. The CDR3 is made up of 16 amino acids.